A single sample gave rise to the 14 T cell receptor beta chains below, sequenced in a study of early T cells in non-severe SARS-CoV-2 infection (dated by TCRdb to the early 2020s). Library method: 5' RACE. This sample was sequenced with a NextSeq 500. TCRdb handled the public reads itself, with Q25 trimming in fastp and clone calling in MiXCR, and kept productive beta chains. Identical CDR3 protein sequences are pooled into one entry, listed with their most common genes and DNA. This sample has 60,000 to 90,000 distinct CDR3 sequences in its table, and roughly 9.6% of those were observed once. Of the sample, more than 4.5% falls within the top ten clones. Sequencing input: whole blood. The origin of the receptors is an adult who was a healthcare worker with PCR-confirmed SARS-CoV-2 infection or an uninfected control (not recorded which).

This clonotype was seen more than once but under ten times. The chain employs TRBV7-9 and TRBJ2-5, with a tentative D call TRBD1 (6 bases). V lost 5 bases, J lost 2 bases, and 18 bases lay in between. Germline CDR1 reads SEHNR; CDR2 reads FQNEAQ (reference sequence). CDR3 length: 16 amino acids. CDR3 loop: CASSRRTANIQETQYF. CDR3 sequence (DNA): TGTGCCAGCAGCCGCCGGACAGCTAATATTCAAGAGACCCAGTACTTC.

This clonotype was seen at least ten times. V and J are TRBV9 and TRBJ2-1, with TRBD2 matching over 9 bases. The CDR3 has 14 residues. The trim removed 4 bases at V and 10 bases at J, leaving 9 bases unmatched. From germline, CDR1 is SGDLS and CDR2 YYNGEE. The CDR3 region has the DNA TGTGCCAGCAGCCCCGGGACTAGCCGGAAGGAGCAGTTCTTC. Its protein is CASSPGTSRKEQFF.

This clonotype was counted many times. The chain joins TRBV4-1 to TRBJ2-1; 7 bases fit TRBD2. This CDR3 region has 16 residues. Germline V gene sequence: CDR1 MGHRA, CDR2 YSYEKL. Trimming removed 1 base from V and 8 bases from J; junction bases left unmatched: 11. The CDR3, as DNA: TGCGCCAGCAGCCAAGGACTAGCAACCCGAGGAGATGAGCAGTTCTTC. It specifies CASSQGLATRGDEQFF.

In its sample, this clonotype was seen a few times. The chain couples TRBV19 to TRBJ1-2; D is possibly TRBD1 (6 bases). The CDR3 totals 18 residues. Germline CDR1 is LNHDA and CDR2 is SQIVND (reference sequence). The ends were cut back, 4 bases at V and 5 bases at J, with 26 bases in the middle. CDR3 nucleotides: TGTGCCAGTAGTACCCACTCCCGACCGGGACAAGGGGAGTATGGCTACACCTTC. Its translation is CASSTHSRPGQGEYGYTF.

Written as DNA, the CDR3 is TGTGCCAGCAGTTTTCCGTACGGTACCAATGAGCAGTTCTTC. This codes for CASSFPYGTNEQFF. V and J are TRBV28 and TRBJ2-1; no clear D. V was cut by 3 bases and J by 6 bases, with 12 bases left in between. Germline loops: CDR1 MDHEN, CDR2 SYDVKM. The CDR3 length is 14 residues.

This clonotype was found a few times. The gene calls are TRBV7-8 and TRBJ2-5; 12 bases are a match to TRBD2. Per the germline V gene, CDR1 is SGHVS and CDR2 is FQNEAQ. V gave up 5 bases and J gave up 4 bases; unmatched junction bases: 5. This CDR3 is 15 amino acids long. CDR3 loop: CASSQTSGRLETQYF. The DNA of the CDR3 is TGTGCCAGCAGCCAAACTAGCGGGAGGCTAGAGACCCAGTACTTC.

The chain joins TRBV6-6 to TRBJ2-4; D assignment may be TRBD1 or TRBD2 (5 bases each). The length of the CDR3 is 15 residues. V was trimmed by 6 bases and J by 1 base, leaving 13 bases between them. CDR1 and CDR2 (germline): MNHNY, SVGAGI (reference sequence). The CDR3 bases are TGTGCCAGCAGCACTCAGGGAGCGGCCAAAAACATTCAGTACTTC. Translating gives CASSTQGAAKNIQYF.

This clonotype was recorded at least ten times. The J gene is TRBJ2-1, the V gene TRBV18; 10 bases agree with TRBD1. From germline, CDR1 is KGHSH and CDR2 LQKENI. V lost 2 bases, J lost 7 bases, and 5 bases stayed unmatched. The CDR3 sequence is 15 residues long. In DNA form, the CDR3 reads TGTGCCAGCTCACCATCCCGGGACAGGGGTAATGAGCAGTTCTTC. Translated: CASSPSRDRGNEQFF.

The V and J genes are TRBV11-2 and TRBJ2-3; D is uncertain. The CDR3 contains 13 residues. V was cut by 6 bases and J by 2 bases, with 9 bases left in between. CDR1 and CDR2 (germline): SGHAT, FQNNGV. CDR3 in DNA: TGTGCCAGCAGAAGTACCCTCACAGATACGCAGTATTTT. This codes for CASRSTLTDTQYF.

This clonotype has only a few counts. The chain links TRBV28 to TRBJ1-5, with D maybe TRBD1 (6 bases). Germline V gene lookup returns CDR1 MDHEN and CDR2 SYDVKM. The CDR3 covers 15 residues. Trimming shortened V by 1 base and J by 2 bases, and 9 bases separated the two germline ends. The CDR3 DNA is TGTGCCAGCAGTTTATTTTCAGGGGGCAATCAGCCCCAGCATTTT. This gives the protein CASSLFSGGNQPQHF.

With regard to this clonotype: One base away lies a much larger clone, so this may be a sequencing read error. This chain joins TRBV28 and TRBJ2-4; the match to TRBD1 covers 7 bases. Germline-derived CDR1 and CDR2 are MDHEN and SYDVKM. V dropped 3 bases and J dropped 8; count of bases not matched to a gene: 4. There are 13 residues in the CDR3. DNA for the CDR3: TGTGCCAGCAGTTTGTCGGACAGGTACATTCAGTACTTC. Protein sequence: CASSLSDRYIQYF.

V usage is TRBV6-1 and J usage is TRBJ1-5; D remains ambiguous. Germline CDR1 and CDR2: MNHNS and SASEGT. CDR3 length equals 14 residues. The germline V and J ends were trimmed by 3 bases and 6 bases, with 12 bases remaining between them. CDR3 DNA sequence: TGTGCCAGCAGTGATGTGGGGTATGGTCAGCCCCAGCATTTT. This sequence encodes CASSDVGYGQPQHF.

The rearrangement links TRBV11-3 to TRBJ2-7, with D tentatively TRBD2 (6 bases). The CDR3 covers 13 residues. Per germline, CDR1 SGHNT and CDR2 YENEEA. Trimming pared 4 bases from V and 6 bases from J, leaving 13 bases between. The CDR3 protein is CASSSGTVGEQYF. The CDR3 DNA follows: TGTGCCAGCAGCTCGGGGACTGTCGGCGAGCAGTACTTC.

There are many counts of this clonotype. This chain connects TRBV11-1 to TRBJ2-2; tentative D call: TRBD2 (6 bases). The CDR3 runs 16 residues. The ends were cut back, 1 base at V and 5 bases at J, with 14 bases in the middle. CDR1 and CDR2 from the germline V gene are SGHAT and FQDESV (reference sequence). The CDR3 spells CASSLVAAGGTGELFF. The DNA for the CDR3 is TGTGCCAGCAGCTTAGTAGCTGCCGGAGGGACCGGGGAGCTGTTTTTT.